A selection of T cell receptor beta chains follows, all from one sample in a study of control samples from healthy donors and cancer patients. Method: immunoSEQ multiplex PCR; TCRdb's copy keeps in-frame clones and lacks some. In the table there are 55,000 to 80,000 clones, roughly 87% of which are singletons. Sample: PBMCs. The source is a man in his sixties with colorectal cancer. Both conserved end residues are trimmed from each CDR3. Each record gives: D gene, V gene, CDR3 protein. A D gene is named only where the DNA matches it firmly.

d_call: NA; v_call: TRBV3-1/TRBV3-2; cdr3_aa: ASSRKGSGLSTDTQY
d_call: NA; v_call: TRBV6-5; cdr3_aa: ASTIQGLSGQY
d_call: TRBD1; v_call: TRBV2; cdr3_aa: ASDAGQSYGYT
d_call: NA; v_call: TRBV5-1; cdr3_aa: ASSLAGAGITDTQY
d_call: NA; v_call: TRBV7-9; cdr3_aa: ASSPEGGNTIY
d_call: NA; v_call: TRBV7-2; cdr3_aa: ASSKGLGPEAF
d_call: NA; v_call: TRBV4-2; cdr3_aa: ASSQDNTHSYNEQF
d_call: NA; v_call: TRBV19; cdr3_aa: ASSPLIVNQPQH
d_call: NA; v_call: TRBV6-2/TRBV6-3; cdr3_aa: ASSQTQETQY
d_call: TRBD2; v_call: TRBV7-2; cdr3_aa: ASSLAVLAEETQY
d_call: NA; v_call: TRBV19; cdr3_aa: ASSIWAEAF
d_call: TRBD2; v_call: TRBV7-2; cdr3_aa: ASSLAPGGIETQY
d_call: TRBD2; v_call: TRBV5-6; cdr3_aa: ASSLRGTRSYEQY
d_call: NA; v_call: TRBV7-9; cdr3_aa: ASSLSGDDEQF
d_call: TRBD1; v_call: TRBV9; cdr3_aa: ASSVDGTGFSGNTIY
d_call: NA; v_call: TRBV9; cdr3_aa: ASSVTGRAYEQY
d_call: NA; v_call: TRBV5-1; cdr3_aa: ASSLVAGSNQETQY
d_call: NA; v_call: TRBV4-1; cdr3_aa: ASSHNGGPTGELF
d_call: NA; v_call: TRBV5-1; cdr3_aa: ASSPSQGGVGEQY
d_call: TRBD2; v_call: TRBV9; cdr3_aa: ASSDSGGSQETQY
d_call: NA; v_call: TRBV30; cdr3_aa: AWSNPQGGPPYEQY
d_call: NA; v_call: TRBV9; cdr3_aa: ASSLRISGANVLT
d_call: TRBD2; v_call: TRBV6-2/TRBV6-3; cdr3_aa: ASSHTSGGYNEQF
d_call: TRBD1; v_call: TRBV6-4; cdr3_aa: ASSDSVQGSKNIQY
d_call: TRBD1; v_call: TRBV19; cdr3_aa: ASSRQGAGKTQY
d_call: NA; v_call: TRBV5-1; cdr3_aa: ASSLARISYNEQF
d_call: NA; v_call: TRBV7-2; cdr3_aa: ASSLVTGFSPLH
d_call: TRBD2; v_call: TRBV6-5; cdr3_aa: ASSNEGLAGDEQF
d_call: NA; v_call: TRBV12-3/TRBV12-4; cdr3_aa: ASGSSSYNEQF
d_call: NA; v_call: TRBV5-8; cdr3_aa: ARLVQGPVFPYNEQF
d_call: NA; v_call: TRBV18; cdr3_aa: ASSPRAGLGETQY
d_call: NA; v_call: TRBV6-5; cdr3_aa: ASRIGGGSNQPQH
d_call: NA; v_call: TRBV6-5; cdr3_aa: ASSYEGGRNSPLH